The 28 T cell receptor beta chains reported below all come from one sample, sequenced in a study of T cell responses to AZD1222 COVID-19 vaccine. TCRdb's copy holds only in-frame clones and misses some; the assay was immunoSEQ multiplex PCR. The table lists about 180,000 clones, roughly 88% of them singletons. The sequencing used peripheral blood, collected 28 days after the second AZD1222 dose. The receptors shown here come from an adult who received the AZD1222 COVID-19 vaccine.

The chain is built from TRBV4-3 and TRBJ1-1; D unclear. The germline V gene has CDR1 LGHNA and CDR2 YSLEER. Trimming took off 3 bases at V and 10 bases at J, with 18 bases between the two ends. The CDR3 runs to 14 residues. The CDR3 region is CASSHLPGEGAAFF. The CDR3 DNA is TGCGCCAGCAGCCACCTACCCGGAGAGGGAGCAGCTTTCTTT.

The chain employs TRBV5-8 and TRBJ2-5; tentatively, D is TRBD1 or TRBD2 (5 bases each). The CDR3 has 15 residues. Per the germline V gene, CDR1 is SGHTS and CDR2 is YDEGEE. Trimming stripped 0 bases from V and 1 base from J, with 10 bases between. CDR3 coding DNA: TGTGCCAGCAGCTTGGCCGGGGCAGCCCAAGAGACCCAGTACTTC. It is translated as CASSLAGAAQETQYF.

The genes are TRBV10-3 and TRBJ2-2, with a weak D call TRBD2 (6 bases). The CDR3 loop spans 16 amino acids. V lost 4 bases, J lost 2 bases, and 14 bases lay in between. Germline V gives CDR1 ENHRY, CDR2 SYGVKD. DNA of the CDR3: TGTGCCATCAGTGCCATCGGGGGACCTAACACCGGGGAGCTGTTTTTT. Protein: CAISAIGGPNTGELFF.

This clone was observed a few times. This CDR3 is also generated by other DNA sequences in the sample. The V and J genes are TRBV9 and TRBJ1-1; D not resolved. Trimming stripped 0 bases from V and 0 bases from J, with 6 bases between. The CDR3 loop spans 14 amino acids. CDR1 and CDR2 from the germline V gene are SGDLS and YYNGEE. Here the CDR3 DNA reads TGTGCCAGCAGCGTAGGGGTAATGAACACTGAAGCTTTCTTT. This sequence encodes CASSVGVMNTEAFF.

The chain is built from TRBV18 and TRBJ1-1; TRBD1 agrees at 11 bases. The CDR3 totals 14 residues. The ends lost 5 bases at V and 4 bases at J; junction bases unmatched: 3. Germline loops: CDR1 KGHSH, CDR2 LQKENI. The CDR3 nucleotides read TGTGCCAGCTCAACTGGACAGGGGGCCACTGAAGCTTTCTTT. This codes for CASSTGQGATEAFF.

DNA for the CDR3: TGTGCCAGCAGCCAAGACGCCGACCCGACAGGCTACGAGCAGTACTTC. It is translated as CASSQDADPTGYEQYF. The chain links TRBV3-1 (or the pseudogene TRBV3-2) to TRBJ2-7; weak D call: TRBD1 (6 bases). The germline CDR1 and CDR2 sequences are LGHDT and YNNKEL (reference sequence). V lost 0 bases, J lost 3 bases, and 15 bases lay in between. This CDR3 region has 16 residues.

The J gene is TRBJ1-2, the V gene TRBV5-4; D may be TRBD1 (5 bases). V lost 0 bases and J 4 bases, leaving 13 bases between the germline ends. The V gene's germline CDR1 is SGHNT and CDR2 YYREEE (reference sequence). The CDR3 is made up of 15 amino acids. The CDR3 loop reads CASSLERGPLYGYTF. The CDR3 coding sequence is TGTGCCAGCAGCTTGGAGAGGGGTCCGCTCTATGGCTACACCTTC.

The rearrangement links TRBV19 to TRBJ2-2; TRBD1 agrees at 8 bases. The trim removed 5 bases at V and 7 bases at J, leaving 12 bases unmatched. Germline V gives CDR1 LNHDA, CDR2 SQIVND (reference sequence). The CDR3 length is 16 residues. The CDR3 nucleotides read TGTGCCAGTAGTCCCGGACAGGGCCCTGAGGTCGGGGAGCTGTTTTTT. This encodes CASSPGQGPEVGELFF.

V gene TRBV5-4 combines with J gene TRBJ2-5; perhaps TRBD2 as D (6 bases). Germline-derived CDR1 and CDR2 are SGHNT and YYREEE (reference sequence). V was pared by 4 bases and J by 5 bases, with 18 bases between. This CDR3 is 15 amino acids long. CDR3 sequence (DNA): TGTGCCAGCAGCCCCCAACCGGGACTCCAGGAGACCCAGTACTTC. This sequence encodes CASSPQPGLQETQYF.

This rearrangement joins TRBV11-2 to TRBJ2-6; perhaps TRBD2 as D (5 bases). Germline lookup yields CDR1 SGHAT and CDR2 FQNNGV. Trimming pared 3 bases from V and 0 bases from J, leaving 9 bases between. The CDR3 has 16 amino acids. CDR3 loop: CASSFGLGSGANVLTF. The DNA of the CDR3 is TGTGCCAGCAGCTTCGGACTCGGCTCTGGGGCCAACGTCCTGACTTTC.

This clone was found once. V usage is TRBV11-2 and J usage is TRBJ2-7; D possibly corresponds to TRBD1 (5 bases). The V and J ends lost 5 bases and 1 base respectively, with 12 bases between them. Germline V gene sequence: CDR1 SGHAT, CDR2 FQNNGV. The CDR3 covers 14 residues. CDR3: CASSLTTASYEQYF. CDR3 nucleotides: TGTGCCAGCAGCCTAACGACAGCGTCCTACGAGCAGTACTTC. Full variable domain (rest looked up from reference TRBV11-2 and TRBJ2-7): EAGVAQSPRYKIIEKRQSVAFWCNPISGHATLYWYQQILGQGPKLLIQFQNNGVVDDSQLPKDRFSAERLKGVDSTLKIQPAKLEDSAVYLCASSLTTASYEQYFGPGTRLTVT.

In its sample, this clone was seen once. The CDR3 DNA reads as TGTGCCAGCAGCTATCTAGCGATCCAAGAGACCCAGTACTTC. It specifies CASSYLAIQETQYF. V is TRBV3-1 (or the pseudogene TRBV3-2) and J is TRBJ2-5, with D maybe TRBD2 (6 bases). Per the germline V gene, CDR1 is LGHDT and CDR2 is YNNKEL (reference sequence). The CDR3 has 14 amino acids. Trimming stripped 5 bases from V and 1 base from J, with 11 bases between.

Details on this clone: Other DNA sequences within the sample encode an identical CDR3. The gene calls are TRBV2 and TRBJ1-1; unclear D gene. The germline V and J ends were trimmed by 3 bases and 1 base, with 6 bases remaining between them. Germline V gives CDR1 SNHLY, CDR2 FYNNEI. The CDR3 is 13 amino acids. The CDR3 is CASSERQNTEAFF. As DNA, the CDR3 is TGTGCCAGCAGTGAGCGCCAGAACACTGAAGCTTTCTTT.

The V and J genes are TRBV5-1 and TRBJ1-1; no clear D. Germline-derived CDR1 and CDR2 are SGHRS and YFSETQ. The length of the CDR3 is 13 residues. The V gene lost 5 bases and the J gene lost 1 base, with 9 bases spanning the gap. The CDR3 DNA reads as TGCGCCAGCAGGGCCATAGCGAACACTGAAGCTTTCTTT. This translates into CASRAIANTEAFF.

The rearrangement joins TRBV4-2 to TRBJ1-5; 10 bases agree with TRBD1. The CDR3 totals 18 residues. V trimming: 9 bases; J trimming: 7 bases; junction bases outside the gene matches: 21. Germline V gene lookup returns CDR1 LGHNA and CDR2 YNFKEQ. For the CDR3, the DNA is TGTGCCAGACTCGACCTGAAAGGGGACAGGGGAAATAAACAGCCCCAGCATTTT. Translation gives CARLDLKGDRGNKQPQHF.

In this sample, this clone turned up once. The chain joins TRBV30 to TRBJ1-6; D is undetermined. This CDR3 is 13 amino acids long. Between the trimmed V and J ends, which lost 1 base and 7 bases, there was a span of 8 bases. CDR1 GTSNPN and CDR2 SVGIG come from the germline V gene (reference sequence). CDR3 sequence: CAWSGQQNSPLHF. The CDR3 DNA reads as TGTGCCTGGAGTGGGCAGCAAAATTCACCCCTCCACTTT.

The rearrangement links TRBV6-5 to TRBJ1-2; 8 bases are shared with TRBD1. Germline V gene data show CDR1 as MNHEY and CDR2 as SVGAGI. The CDR3 runs 15 residues. V trimming: 7 bases; J trimming: 0 bases; junction bases outside the gene matches: 7. CDR3 coding DNA: TGTGCCAGCACCTCGGGGACAGGTGCTAACTATGGCTACACCTTC. This codes for CASTSGTGANYGYTF.

The chain links TRBV9 to TRBJ2-1; tentatively, D is TRBD2 (5 bases). V lost 1 base and J 2 bases, leaving 10 bases between the germline ends. Germline CDR1 is SGDLS and CDR2 is YYNGEE. The length of the CDR3 is 15 residues. CDR3 bases: TGTGCCAGCAGCGTAACCGGACTCGCCTACAATGAGCAGTTCTTC. Protein: CASSVTGLAYNEQFF.

This chain connects TRBV4-2 to TRBJ2-3; unclear D gene. Per the germline V gene, CDR1 is LGHNA and CDR2 is YNFKEQ. The CDR3 is 16 residues long. The V end was cut by 0 bases, the J end by 1 base, with 11 bases between. CDR3: CASSQERHVGTDTQYF. The DNA for the CDR3 is TGTGCCAGCAGCCAAGAAAGGCATGTCGGCACAGATACGCAGTATTTT.

This sequence joins TRBV5-4 and TRBJ2-2; the D gene is possibly TRBD1 (6 bases). Trimming left V 4 bases short and J 7 bases short, with 17 bases between. The CDR3 is made up of 15 amino acids. From germline, CDR1 is SGHNT and CDR2 YYREEE (reference sequence). In nucleotides, the CDR3 is TGTGCCAGCAGCCCCGTCGGCAGGGGTGACGGGGAGCTGTTTTTT. This sequence encodes CASSPVGRGDGELFF. Complete variable domain (other parts from reference TRBV5-4 and TRBJ2-2): ETGVTQSPTHLIKTRGQQVTLRCSSQSGHNTVSWYQQALGQGPQFIFQYYREEENGRGNFPPRFSGLQFPNYSSELNVNALELDDSALYLCASSPVGRGDGELFFGEGSRLTVL.

The J gene is TRBJ1-4, the V gene TRBV12-3 or TRBV12-4; 7 nucleotides align to TRBD1. The CDR3 loop spans 13 amino acids. V was clipped by 6 bases and J by 5 bases; unmatched bases: 3. Here the CDR3 reads CASSRTGNEKLFF. CDR3 DNA: TGTGCCAGCAGCCGGACAGGAAATGAAAAACTGTTTTTT.

The rearrangement uses TRBV3-1 (or the pseudogene TRBV3-2) and TRBJ1-1; D might be TRBD1 (6 bases). Trimming shortened V by 0 bases and J by 2 bases, and 13 bases separated the two germline ends. The germline V gene has CDR1 LGHDT and CDR2 YNNKEL (reference sequence). The CDR3 contains 16 residues. CDR3 amino acids: CASSQERAQGNTEAFF. The CDR3 nucleotides read TGTGCCAGCAGCCAAGAAAGGGCACAGGGAAACACTGAAGCTTTCTTT.

The chain is built from TRBV28 and TRBJ2-7; D is ambiguous. The CDR3 is 13 amino acids. The germline gives CDR1 MDHEN, CDR2 SYDVKM. V was shortened by 7 bases and J by 11 bases, with 21 bases between the two germline ends. The CDR3 here is CASTPGDRVQEYF. The CDR3 coding sequence is TGTGCCAGCACCCCCGGAGACCGCGTGCAAGAGTACTTC.

This clone was seen only once. The rearrangement joins TRBV5-1 to TRBJ1-2; no clear D gene. Germline CDR1 is SGHRS and CDR2 is YFSETQ. Trimming left V 4 bases short and J 2 bases short, with 6 bases between. The CDR3 has 12 amino acids. The DNA for the CDR3 is TGCGCCAGCAGCAGCGAAAACTATGGCTACACCTTC. Translation: CASSSENYGYTF.

The V and J genes are TRBV13 and TRBJ2-5; 10 bases align to TRBD2. The V gene's germline CDR1 is PRHDT and CDR2 FYEKMQ (reference sequence). CDR3 length: 14 amino acids. Germline trimming cut 5 bases from V and 4 bases from J; bases unmatched to any gene: 4. CDR3 sequence reads: CASSPRTSGETQYF. The CDR3 region has the DNA TGTGCCAGCAGCCCTCGGACTAGCGGAGAGACCCAGTACTTC. The full variable domain, completed using reference TRBV13 and TRBJ2-5, is AAGVIQSPRHLIKEKRETATLKCYPIPRHDTVYWYQQGPGQDPQFLISFYEKMQSDKGSIPDRFSAQQFSDYHSELNMSSLELGDSALYFCASSPRTSGETQYFGPGTRLLVL.

J is TRBJ2-1 and V is TRBV11-2; D not resolved. Germline loops: CDR1 SGHAT, CDR2 FQNNGV. Trimming left V 4 bases short and J 5 bases short, with 12 bases between. The CDR3 runs 14 residues. CDR3 amino acids: CASSSNRANNEQFF. CDR3 DNA sequence: TGTGCCAGCAGCTCAAACCGTGCAAACAATGAGCAGTTCTTC.

The rearrangement uses TRBV7-6 and TRBJ1-5; D is ambiguous. Per germline, CDR1 SGHVS and CDR2 FNYEAQ. Trimming removed 5 bases at V and 3 bases at J, with 14 bases between. This CDR3 is built from 15 residues. CDR3 protein: CASSPPYSHNQPQHF. The CDR3 nucleotides read TGTGCCAGCAGCCCCCCTTATTCCCACAATCAGCCCCAGCATTTT.

Comment on this clone: The junction departs from germline at one end; a sequencing error may be responsible. The chain combines TRBV7-7 with TRBJ2-1; 8 nucleotides match TRBD2. The CDR3 loop spans 15 amino acids. Germline CDR1 and CDR2: SSHAT and FNYEAQ (reference sequence). The CDR3 DNA follows: TGTGCTAGCAGCTATAGCAGCGGGGGAGAAGGAGAGCAGTTCTTC. It encodes CASSYSSGGEGEQFF.